A selection of T cell receptor beta chains follows, all from one sample in a study of blood T cell repertoires in COVID-19. Data came from immunoSEQ multiplex PCR; TCRdb stores just in-frame clones and leaves some out. The table has 85,000 to 130,000 clones, roughly 92% seen once; the top ten hold over 0.95%. The sequencing input was peripheral blood. Source of these receptors: a man in his fifties or sixties with acute or convalescent COVID-19. Both conserved end residues are part of each CDR3. Each record gives: V gene, clone size, D gene, J gene, CDR3 DNA, CDR3 protein. The D gene is left open where the match is weak. Clone size is given for some rows only: seen once, a few or many times, or a class if the clone is expanded.

TRBV5-8	-	-	TRBJ2-5	TGTGCCAGCAGCTTCGGACTTGTCCAAGAGACCCAGTACTTC	CASSFGLVQETQYF
TRBV7-9	-	-	TRBJ1-2	TGTGCCAGCAGCTTAGGCAGGGTTTACACCTTC	CASSLGRVYTF
TRBV5-4	-	TRBD2	TRBJ2-1	TGTGCCAGCAGCTCCTCCCGACTAGCGGGATCCTACAATGAGCAGTTCTTC	CASSSSRLAGSYNEQFF
TRBV24-1	-	TRBD1	TRBJ1-6	TGTGCCACCAGTGATTCATCTTTGTCGGGACAGGCAATCGAGCCGATTTCCTATAATTCACCCCTCCACTTT	CATSDSSLSGQAIEPISYNSPLHF
TRBV27	-	-	TRBJ1-4	TGTGCCAGCAGATTAATGGGTGGCGGGGAAGAAAAACTGTTTTTT	CASRLMGGGEEKLFF
TRBV7-6	once	TRBD2	TRBJ2-1	TGTGCCAGCAGCTCCGGACTAGCGGCCTACAATGAGCAGTTCTTC	CASSSGLAAYNEQFF
TRBV24-1	-	TRBD1	TRBJ2-3	TGTGCCACCAGTGATCACAGGGGGACAGATACGCAGTATTTT	CATSDHRGTDTQYF
TRBV6-6	-	TRBD1	TRBJ2-7	TGTGCCAGCAGTTACTCGGACAGGGTGAGAGTGGAGCAGTACTTC	CASSYSDRVRVEQYF
TRBV5-1	-	TRBD1	TRBJ2-1	TGCGCCAGCAGCTTTTTTATTTCTTGGGGGACAGGGAACTACAATGAGCAGTTCTTC	CASSFFISWGTGNYNEQFF
TRBV24-1	-	-	TRBJ1-2	TGTGCCACCAGTGATTTCCCTACGGACAGTACGCATAACTATGGCTACACCTTC	CATSDFPTDSTHNYGYTF